This T cell receptor beta chain was recovered during a study of blood T cell repertoires in COVID-19. Study information: Researchers got acute and convalescent COVID-19 samples from the United States, Italy and Spain. From T cells, B-cell-depleted T cells, or PBMCs came the material, which was cDNA or gDNA.

Germline loops: CDR1 MNHEY, CDR2 SVGAGI. This CDR3 region has 14 residues. Losses at the gene ends were 6 bases for V and 4 bases for J; bases not matched to a gene: 6. In the authors' workflow: Using reference gene primer amplification, nucleated cell counts were estimated. Method: immunoSEQ multiplex PCR; TCRdb's copy keeps in-frame clones and lacks some. The V and J calls and the clone size are those of that table, but D and trimming were determined from the DNA. The sample has more than 95,000 clones, approximately 80% seen once. The receptor's source is a woman of 80 years or more with active or convalescent COVID-19. The sequenced sample was peripheral blood. This sequence joins TRBV6-5 and TRBJ2-5, with TRBD1 matching 9 bases. The CDR3 loop reads CASRGDRVRETQYF. The CDR3 DNA is TGTGCCAGCAGGGGGGACAGGGTTCGAGAGACCCAGTACTTC.